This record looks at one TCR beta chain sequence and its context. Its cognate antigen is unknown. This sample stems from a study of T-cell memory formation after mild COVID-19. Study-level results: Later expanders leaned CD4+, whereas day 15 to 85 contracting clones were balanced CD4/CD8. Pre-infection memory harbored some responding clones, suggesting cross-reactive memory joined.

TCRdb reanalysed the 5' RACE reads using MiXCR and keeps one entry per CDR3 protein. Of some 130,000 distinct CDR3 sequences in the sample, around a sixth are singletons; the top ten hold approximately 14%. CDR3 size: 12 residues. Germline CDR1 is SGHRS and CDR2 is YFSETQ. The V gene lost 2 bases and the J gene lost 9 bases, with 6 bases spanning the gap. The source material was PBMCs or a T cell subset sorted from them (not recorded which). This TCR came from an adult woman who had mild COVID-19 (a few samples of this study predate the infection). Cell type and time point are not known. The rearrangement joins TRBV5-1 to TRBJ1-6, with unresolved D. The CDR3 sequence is CASSLFRSPLHF. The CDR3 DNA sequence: TGCGCCAGCAGCTTATTTCGTTCACCCCTCCACTTT. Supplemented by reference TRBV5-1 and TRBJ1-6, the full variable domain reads KAGVTQTPRYLIKTRGQQVTLSCSPISGHRSVSWYQQTPGQGLQFLFEYFSETQRNKGNFPGRFSGRQFSNSRSEMNVSTLELGDSALYLCASSLFRSPLHFGNGTRLTVT.